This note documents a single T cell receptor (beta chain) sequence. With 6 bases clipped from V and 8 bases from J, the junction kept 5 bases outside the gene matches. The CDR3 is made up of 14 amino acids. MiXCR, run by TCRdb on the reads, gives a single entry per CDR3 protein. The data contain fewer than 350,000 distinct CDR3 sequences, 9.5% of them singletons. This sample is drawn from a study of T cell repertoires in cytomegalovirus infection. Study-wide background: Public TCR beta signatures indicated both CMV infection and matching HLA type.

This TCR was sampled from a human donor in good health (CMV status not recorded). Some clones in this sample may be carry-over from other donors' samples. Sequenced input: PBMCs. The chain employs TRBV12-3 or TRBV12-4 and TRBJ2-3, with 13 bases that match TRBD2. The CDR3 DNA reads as TGTGCCAGCAGCCTGACTAGCGGGGGGCCTACGCAGTATTTT. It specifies CASSLTSGGPTQYF.